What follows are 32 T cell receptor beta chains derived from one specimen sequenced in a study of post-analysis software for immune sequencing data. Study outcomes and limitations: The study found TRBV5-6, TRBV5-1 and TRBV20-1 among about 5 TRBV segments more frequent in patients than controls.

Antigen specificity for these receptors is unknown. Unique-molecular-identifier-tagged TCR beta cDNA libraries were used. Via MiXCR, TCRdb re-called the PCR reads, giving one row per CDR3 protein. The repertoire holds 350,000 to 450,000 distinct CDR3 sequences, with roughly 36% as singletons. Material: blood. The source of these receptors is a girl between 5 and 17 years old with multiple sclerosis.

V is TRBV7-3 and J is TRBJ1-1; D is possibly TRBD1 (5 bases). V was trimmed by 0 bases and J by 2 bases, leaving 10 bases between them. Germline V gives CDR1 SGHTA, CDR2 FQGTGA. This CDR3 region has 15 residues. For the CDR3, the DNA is TGTGCCAGCAGCTTAACGCGGGGCCCCAACACTGAAGCTTTCTTT. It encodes CASSLTRGPNTEAFF.

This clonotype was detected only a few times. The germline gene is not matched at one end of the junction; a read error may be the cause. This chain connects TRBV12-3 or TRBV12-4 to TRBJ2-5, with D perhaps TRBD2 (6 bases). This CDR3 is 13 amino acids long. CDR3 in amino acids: CGSSRLEGETQYF. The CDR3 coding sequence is TGTGGCAGCAGTCGACTAGAGGGAGAGACCCAGTACTTC.

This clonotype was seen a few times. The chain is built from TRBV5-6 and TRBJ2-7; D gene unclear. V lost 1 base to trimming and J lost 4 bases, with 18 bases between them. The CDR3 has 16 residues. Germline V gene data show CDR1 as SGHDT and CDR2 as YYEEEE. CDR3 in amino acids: CASSLMSDGPSYEQYF. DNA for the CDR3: TGTGCCAGCAGCTTGATGTCGGACGGACCTTCTTACGAGCAGTACTTC.

The chain's CDR3 is CASAGRYEQYF. In DNA, the CDR3 is TGTGCCAGTGCAGGGAGGTACGAGCAGTACTTC. The chain has TRBV6-6 and TRBJ2-7; weak D call: TRBD2 (6 bases). This CDR3 spans 11 amino acids. Trimming cost V 9 bases and J 4 bases, with 10 bases left between them. The germline CDR1 and CDR2 sequences are MNHNY and SVGAGI (reference sequence).

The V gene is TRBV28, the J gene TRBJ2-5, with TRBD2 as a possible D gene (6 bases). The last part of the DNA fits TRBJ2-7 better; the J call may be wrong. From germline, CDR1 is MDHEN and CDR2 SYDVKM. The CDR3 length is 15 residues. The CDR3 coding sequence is TGTGCCAGCAGTACCGCGGGACGGGTCCCCTACGAGCAGTACTTC. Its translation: CASSTAGRVPYEQYF.

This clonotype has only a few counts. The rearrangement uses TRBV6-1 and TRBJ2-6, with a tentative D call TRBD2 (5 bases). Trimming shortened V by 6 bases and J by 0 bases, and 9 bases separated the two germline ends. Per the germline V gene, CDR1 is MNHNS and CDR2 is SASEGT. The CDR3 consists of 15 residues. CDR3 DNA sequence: TGTGCCAGCAGGATTGGAGGCTCTGGGGCCAACGTCCTGACTTTC. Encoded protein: CASRIGGSGANVLTF.

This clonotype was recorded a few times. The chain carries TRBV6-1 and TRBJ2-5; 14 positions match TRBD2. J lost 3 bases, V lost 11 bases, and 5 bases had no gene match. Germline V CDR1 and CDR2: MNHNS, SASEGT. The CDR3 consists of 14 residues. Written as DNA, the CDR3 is TGTGCCGTCGGACTAGCGGGGGGTAAAGAGACCCAGTACTTC. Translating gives CAVGLAGGKETQYF.

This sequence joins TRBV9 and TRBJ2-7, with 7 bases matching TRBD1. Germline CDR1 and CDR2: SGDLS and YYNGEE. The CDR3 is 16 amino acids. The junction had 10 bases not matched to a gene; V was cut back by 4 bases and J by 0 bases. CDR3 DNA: TGTGCCAGCAGCCCGTTAGGGGGCCCTAGCTCCTACGAGCAGTACTTC. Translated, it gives CASSPLGGPSSYEQYF.

The CDR3 sequence: CASSYTGAAWNTEAFF. CDR3 coding DNA: TGTGCCAGCAGTTACACTGGGGCGGCCTGGAACACTGAAGCTTTCTTT. The rearrangement uses TRBV6-5 and TRBJ1-1, with TRBD1 as a possible D gene (5 bases). Per germline, CDR1 MNHEY and CDR2 SVGAGI. The ends were cut back, 2 bases at V and 1 base at J, with 14 bases in the middle. This CDR3 comprises 16 residues.

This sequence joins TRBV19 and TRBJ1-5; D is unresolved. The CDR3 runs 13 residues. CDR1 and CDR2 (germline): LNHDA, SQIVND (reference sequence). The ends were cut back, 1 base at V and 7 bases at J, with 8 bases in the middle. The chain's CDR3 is CASSIGPAQPQHF. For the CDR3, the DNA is TGTGCCAGTAGTATAGGGCCGGCGCAGCCCCAGCATTTT.

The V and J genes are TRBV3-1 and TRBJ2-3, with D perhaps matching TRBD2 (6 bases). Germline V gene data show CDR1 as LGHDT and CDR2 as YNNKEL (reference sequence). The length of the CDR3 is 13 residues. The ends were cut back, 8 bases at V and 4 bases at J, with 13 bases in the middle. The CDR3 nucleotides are TGTGCCAGCCGAAACGGGGGTTCAGATACGCAGTATTTT. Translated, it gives CASRNGGSDTQYF.

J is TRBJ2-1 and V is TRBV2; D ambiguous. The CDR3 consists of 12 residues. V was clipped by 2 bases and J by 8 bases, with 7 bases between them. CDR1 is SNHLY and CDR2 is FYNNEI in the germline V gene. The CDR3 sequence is CASSENGYEQFF. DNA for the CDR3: TGTGCCAGCAGTGAAAACGGTTATGAGCAGTTCTTC.

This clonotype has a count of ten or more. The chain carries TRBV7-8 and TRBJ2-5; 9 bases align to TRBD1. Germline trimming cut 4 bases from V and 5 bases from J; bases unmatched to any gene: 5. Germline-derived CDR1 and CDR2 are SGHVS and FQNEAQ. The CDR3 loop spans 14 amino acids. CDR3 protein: CASSSGQGEETQYF. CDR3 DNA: TGTGCCAGCAGCTCGGGACAGGGTGAGGAGACCCAGTACTTC.

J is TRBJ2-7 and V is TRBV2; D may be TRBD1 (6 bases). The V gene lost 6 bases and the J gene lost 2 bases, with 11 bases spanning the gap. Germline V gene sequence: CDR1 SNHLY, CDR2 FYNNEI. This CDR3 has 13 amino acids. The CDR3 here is CASSMDRTYEQYF. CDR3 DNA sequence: TGTGCCAGCAGCATGGACAGAACCTACGAGCAGTACTTC.

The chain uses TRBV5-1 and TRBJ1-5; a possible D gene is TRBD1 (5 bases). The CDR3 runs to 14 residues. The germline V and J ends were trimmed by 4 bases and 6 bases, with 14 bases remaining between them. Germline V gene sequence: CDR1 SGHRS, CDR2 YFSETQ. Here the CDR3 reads CASSLTAGGQPQHF. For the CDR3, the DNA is TGCGCCAGCAGCCTGACGGCTGGGGGTCAGCCCCAGCATTTT.

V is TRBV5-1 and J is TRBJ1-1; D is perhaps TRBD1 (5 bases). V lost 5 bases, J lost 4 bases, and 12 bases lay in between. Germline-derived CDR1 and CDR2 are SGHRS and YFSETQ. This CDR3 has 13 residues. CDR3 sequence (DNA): TGCGCCAGCAGTCCAGGGCAGGCCACTGAAGCTTTCTTT. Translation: CASSPGQATEAFF.

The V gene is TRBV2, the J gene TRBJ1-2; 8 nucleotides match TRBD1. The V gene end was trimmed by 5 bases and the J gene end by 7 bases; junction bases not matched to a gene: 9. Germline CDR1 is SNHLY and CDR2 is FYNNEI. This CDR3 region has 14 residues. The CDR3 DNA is TGTGCCAGCAGTAGGGACAGGATTCGTAGTGGCTACACCTTC. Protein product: CASSRDRIRSGYTF.

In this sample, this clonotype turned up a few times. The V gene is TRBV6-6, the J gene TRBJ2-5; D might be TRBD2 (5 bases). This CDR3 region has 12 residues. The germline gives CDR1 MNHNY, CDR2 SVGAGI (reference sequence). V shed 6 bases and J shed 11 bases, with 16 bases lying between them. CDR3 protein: CASSARPREQYF. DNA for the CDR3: TGTGCCAGCAGCGCGAGGCCGAGGGAGCAGTACTTC.

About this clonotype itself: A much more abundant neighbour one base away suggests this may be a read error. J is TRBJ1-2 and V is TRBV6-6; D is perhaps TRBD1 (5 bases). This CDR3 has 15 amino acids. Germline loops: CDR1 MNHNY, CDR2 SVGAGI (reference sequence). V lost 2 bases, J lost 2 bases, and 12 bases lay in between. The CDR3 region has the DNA TGTGCCAGCAGTTACGGGGCATCCTTGAACTATGGCTACACCTTC. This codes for CASSYGASLNYGYTF.

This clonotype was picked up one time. CDR3 sequence (DNA): TGCGCCAGCAGCCAAGAACGGGGACAGGGTCGGTACTCTGGCTACACCTTC. Its translation is CASSQERGQGRYSGYTF. The chain combines TRBV4-1 with TRBJ1-2; 9 bases align to TRBD1. Germline V CDR1 and CDR2: MGHRA, YSYEKL. V was pared by 0 bases and J by 7 bases, with 12 bases of the junction left unmatched. The CDR3 consists of 17 residues.

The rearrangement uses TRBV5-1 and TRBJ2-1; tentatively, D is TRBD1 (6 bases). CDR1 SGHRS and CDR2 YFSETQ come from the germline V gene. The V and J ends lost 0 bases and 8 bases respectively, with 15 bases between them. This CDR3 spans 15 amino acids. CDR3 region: CASSLALQGVDEQFF. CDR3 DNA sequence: TGCGCCAGCAGCTTGGCCCTACAGGGTGTCGATGAGCAGTTCTTC. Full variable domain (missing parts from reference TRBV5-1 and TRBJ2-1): KAGVTQTPRYLIKTRGQQVTLSCSPISGHRSVSWYQQTPGQGLQFLFEYFSETQRNKGNFPGRFSGRQFSNSRSEMNVSTLELGDSALYLCASSLALQGVDEQFFGPGTRLTVL.

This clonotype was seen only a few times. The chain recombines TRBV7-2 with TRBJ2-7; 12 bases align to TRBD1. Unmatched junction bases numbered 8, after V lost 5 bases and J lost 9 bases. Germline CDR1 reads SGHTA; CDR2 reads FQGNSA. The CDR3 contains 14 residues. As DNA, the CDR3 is TGTGCCAGCAGCCCAGGGACAGGGGGCCTTGTGCAGTACTTC. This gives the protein CASSPGTGGLVQYF.

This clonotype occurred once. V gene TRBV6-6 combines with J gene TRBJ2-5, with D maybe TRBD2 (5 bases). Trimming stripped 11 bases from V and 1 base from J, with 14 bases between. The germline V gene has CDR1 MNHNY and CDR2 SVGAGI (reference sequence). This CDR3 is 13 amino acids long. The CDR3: CACRGGFQETQYF. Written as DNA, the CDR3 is TGTGCCTGCCGTGGCGGGTTCCAAGAGACCCAGTACTTC.

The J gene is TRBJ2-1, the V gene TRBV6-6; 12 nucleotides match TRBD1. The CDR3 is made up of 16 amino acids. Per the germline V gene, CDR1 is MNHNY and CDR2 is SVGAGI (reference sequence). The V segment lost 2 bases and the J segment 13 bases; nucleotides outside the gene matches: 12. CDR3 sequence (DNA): TGTGCCAGCAGTTACGGGACAGGGGGCGTCGGTGAGACCCAGTTCTTC. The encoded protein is CASSYGTGGVGETQFF.

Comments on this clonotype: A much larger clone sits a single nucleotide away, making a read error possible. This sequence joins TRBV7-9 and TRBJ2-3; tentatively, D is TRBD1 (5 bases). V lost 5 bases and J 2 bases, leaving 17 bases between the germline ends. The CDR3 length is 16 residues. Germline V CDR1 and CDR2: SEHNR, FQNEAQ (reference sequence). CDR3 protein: CASSLTGLQHTDTQYF. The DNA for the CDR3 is TGTGCCAGCAGCCTTACAGGCCTCCAGCACACAGATACGCAGTATTTT.

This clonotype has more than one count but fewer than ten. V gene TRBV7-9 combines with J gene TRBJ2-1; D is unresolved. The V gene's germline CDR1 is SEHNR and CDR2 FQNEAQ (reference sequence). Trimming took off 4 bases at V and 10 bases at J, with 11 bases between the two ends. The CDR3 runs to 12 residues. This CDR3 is CASSSNTVEQFF. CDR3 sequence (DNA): TGTGCCAGCAGCTCCAATACTGTGGAGCAGTTCTTC. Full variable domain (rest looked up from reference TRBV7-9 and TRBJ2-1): DTGVSQNPRHKITKRGQNVTFRCDPISEHNRLYWYRQTLGQGPEFLTYFQNEAQLEKSRLLSDRFSAERPKGSFSTLEIQRTEQGDSAMYLCASSSNTVEQFFGPGTRLTVL.

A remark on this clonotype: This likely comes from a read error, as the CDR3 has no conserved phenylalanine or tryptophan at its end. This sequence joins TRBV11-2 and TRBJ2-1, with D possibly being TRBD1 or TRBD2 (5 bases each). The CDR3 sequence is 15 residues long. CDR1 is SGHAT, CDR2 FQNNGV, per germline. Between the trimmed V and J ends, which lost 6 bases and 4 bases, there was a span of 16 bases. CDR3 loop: CASRPVGARYNEQFV. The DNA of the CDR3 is TGTGCCAGCAGGCCGGTCGGGGCGAGGTACAATGAGCAGTTCGTC.

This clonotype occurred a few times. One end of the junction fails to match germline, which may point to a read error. The CDR3 loop reads CASSLGEGGNEKLFF. The CDR3 region has the DNA TGTGCCAGCAGTTTAGGCGAGGGGGGTAATGAAAAACTGTTTTTT. The chain carries TRBV7-6 and TRBJ1-4, with D perhaps TRBD1 (6 bases). This CDR3 is 15 amino acids long. Germline-derived CDR1 and CDR2 are SGHVS and FNYEAQ.

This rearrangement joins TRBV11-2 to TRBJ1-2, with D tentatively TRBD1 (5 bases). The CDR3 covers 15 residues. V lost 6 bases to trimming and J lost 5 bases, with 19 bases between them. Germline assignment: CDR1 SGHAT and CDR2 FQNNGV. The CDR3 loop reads CASRQPFRDDYGYTF. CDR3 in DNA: TGTGCCAGCAGACAACCTTTCCGGGACGATTATGGCTACACCTTC.

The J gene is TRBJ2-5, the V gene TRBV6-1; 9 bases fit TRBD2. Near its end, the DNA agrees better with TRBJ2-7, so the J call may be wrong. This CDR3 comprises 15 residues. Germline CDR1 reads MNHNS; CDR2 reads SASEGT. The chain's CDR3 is CASSEGSGGCYEQYF. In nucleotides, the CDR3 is TGTGCCAGCAGTGAAGGGAGCGGGGGGTGCTACGAGCAGTACTTC.

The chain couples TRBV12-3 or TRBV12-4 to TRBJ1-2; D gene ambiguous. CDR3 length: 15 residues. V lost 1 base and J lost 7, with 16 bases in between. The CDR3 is CASSLGIGVVAGYTF. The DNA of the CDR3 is TGTGCCAGCAGTTTAGGAATTGGGGTGGTGGCTGGCTACACCTTC.

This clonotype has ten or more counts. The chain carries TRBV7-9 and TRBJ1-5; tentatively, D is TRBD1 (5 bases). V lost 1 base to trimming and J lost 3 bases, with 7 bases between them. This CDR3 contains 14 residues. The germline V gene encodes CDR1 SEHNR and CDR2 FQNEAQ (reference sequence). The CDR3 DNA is TGTGCCAGCAGCTTAGGACAGCCCAATCAGCCCCAGCATTTT. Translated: CASSLGQPNQPQHF.